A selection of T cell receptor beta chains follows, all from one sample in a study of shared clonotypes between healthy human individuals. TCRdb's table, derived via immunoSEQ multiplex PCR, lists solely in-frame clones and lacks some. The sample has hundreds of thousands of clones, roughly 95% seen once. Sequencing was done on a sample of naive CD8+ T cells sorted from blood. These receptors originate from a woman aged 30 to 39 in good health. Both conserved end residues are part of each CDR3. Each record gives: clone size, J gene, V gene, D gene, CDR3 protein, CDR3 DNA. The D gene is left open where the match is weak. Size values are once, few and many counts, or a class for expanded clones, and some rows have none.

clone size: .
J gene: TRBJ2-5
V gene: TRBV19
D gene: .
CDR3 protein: CASSLGSQAYF
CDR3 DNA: TGTGCCAGTAGTCTCGGGTCACAGGCGTACTTC

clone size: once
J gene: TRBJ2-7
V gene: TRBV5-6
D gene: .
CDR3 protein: CASSWSDYSYEQYF
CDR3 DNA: TGTGCCAGCAGCTGGTCGGATTACTCCTACGAGCAGTACTTC

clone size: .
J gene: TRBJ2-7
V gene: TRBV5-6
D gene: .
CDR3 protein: CASSLGGFSYEQYF
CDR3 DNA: TGTGCCAGCAGCTTGGGTGGGTTCTCCTACGAGCAGTACTTC

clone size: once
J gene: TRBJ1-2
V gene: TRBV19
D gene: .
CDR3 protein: CASSIKDYYGYTF
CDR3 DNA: TGTGCCAGTAGTATAAAGGACTACTATGGCTACACCTTC

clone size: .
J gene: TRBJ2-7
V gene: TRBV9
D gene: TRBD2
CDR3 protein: CASSVGLAGGLDYEQYF
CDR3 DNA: TGTGCCAGCAGCGTAGGGCTAGCGGGAGGGCTTGACTACGAGCAGTACTTC

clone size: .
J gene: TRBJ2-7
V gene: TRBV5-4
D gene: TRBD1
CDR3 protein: CASSFPPGTGDSYEQYF
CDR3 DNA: TGTGCCAGCAGCTTTCCACCCGGGACAGGGGATTCGTACGAGCAGTACTTC

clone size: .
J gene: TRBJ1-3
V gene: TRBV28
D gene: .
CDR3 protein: CASSSQGGNTIYF
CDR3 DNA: TGTGCCAGCAGTTCCCAGGGCGGAAACACCATATATTTT

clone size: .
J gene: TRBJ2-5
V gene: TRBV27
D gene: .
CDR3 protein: CASSLDGIPETQYF
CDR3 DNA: TGTGCCAGCAGTTTAGACGGAATCCCGGAGACCCAGTACTTC

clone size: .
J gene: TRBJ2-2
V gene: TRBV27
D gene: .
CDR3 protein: CASSFGTGELFF
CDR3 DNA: TGTGCCAGCAGTTTCGGGACCGGGGAGCTGTTTTTT

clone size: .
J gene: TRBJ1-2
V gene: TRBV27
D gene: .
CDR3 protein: CASSLTPGTNYGYTF
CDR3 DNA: TGTGCCAGCAGTTTAACCCCGGGGACCAACTATGGCTACACCTTC

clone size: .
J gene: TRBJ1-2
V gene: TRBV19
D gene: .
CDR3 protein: CASSIDNFRVYGYTF
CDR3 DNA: TGTGCCAGTAGTATAGATAACTTCAGGGTATACGGCTACACCTTC

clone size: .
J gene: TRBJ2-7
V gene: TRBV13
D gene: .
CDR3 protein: CASSPHWTDVTYEQYF
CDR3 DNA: TGTGCCAGCAGCCCACATTGGACAGACGTTACCTACGAGCAGTACTTC

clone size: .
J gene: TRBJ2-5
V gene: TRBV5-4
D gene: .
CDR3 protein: CASSNPEGLETQYF
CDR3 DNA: TGTGCCAGCAGCAACCCAGAGGGATTGGAGACCCAGTACTTC

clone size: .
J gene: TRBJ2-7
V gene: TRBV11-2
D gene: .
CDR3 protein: CASSIGPAYEQYF
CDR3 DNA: TGTGCCAGCAGCATAGGACCGGCCTACGAGCAGTACTTC

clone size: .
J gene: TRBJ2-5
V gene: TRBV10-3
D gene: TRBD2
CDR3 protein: CAISTGGGTSGRAGETQYF
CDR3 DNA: TGTGCCATCAGTACAGGGGGCGGGACTAGCGGGAGGGCCGGTGAGACCCAGTACTTC

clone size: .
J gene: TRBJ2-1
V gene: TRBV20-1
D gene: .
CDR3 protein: CSARDNEQFF
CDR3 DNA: TGCAGTGCTAGAGACAATGAGCAGTTCTTC

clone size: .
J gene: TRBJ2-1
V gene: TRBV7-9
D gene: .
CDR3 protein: CASSPDYNEQFF
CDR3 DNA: TGTGCCAGCAGCCCGGACTACAATGAGCAGTTCTTC

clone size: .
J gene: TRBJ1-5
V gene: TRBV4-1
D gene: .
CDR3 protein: CASSQDRGLGSNQPQHF
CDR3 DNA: TGCGCCAGCAGCCAAGATCGGGGGCTAGGGAGCAATCAGCCCCAGCATTTT

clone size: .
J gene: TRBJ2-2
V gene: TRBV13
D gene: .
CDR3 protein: CASSLAGGSTGELFF
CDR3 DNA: TGTGCCAGCAGCTTAGCTGGGGGCAGCACCGGGGAGCTGTTTTTT

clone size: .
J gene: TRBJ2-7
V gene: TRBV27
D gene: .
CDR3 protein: CASSSVPGEQYF
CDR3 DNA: TGTGCCAGCAGTTCGGTCCCGGGCGAGCAGTACTTC

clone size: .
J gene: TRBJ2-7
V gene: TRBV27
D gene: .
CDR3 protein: CASVTGSEQYF
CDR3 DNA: TGTGCCAGTGTTACGGGGAGCGAGCAGTACTTC

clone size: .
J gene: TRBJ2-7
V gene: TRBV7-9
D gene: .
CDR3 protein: CASSEGTDYEQYF
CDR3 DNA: TGTGCCAGCAGCGAGGGGACTGATTACGAGCAGTACTTC

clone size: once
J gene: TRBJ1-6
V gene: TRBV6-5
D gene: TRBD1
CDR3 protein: CASSPTRTGGSPLHF
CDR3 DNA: TGTGCCAGCAGTCCGACCCGGACAGGGGGTTCACCCCTCCACTTT

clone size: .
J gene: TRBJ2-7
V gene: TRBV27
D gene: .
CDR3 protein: CASSLGPPWGAYEQYF
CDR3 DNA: TGTGCCAGCAGTTTAGGACCTCCGTGGGGGGCGTACGAGCAGTACTTC

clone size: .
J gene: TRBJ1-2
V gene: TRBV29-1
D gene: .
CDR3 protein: CSVEGIQVGYTF
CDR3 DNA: TGCAGCGTTGAAGGTATTCAGGTGGGCTACACCTTC

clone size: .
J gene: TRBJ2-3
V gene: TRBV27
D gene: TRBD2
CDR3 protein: CASSSLGLAGEGNTQYF
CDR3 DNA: TGTGCCAGCAGTTCCCTAGGACTAGCGGGAGAGGGTAATACGCAGTATTTT

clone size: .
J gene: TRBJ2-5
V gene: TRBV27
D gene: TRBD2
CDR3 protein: CASSLGLLAGEETQYF
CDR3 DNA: TGTGCCAGCAGTCTCGGACTACTAGCGGGAGAGGAGACCCAGTACTTC

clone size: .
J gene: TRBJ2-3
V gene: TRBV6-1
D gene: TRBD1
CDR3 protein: CASSEDGLQGATDTQYF
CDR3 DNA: TGTGCCAGCAGTGAAGACGGTCTCCAGGGGGCGACGGATACGCAGTATTTT